In its sample, the clone carrying this T cell receptor (beta chain) was seen a few times. No antigen is known for it. The protocol was immunoSEQ multiplex PCR, while the TCRdb copy is restricted to in-frame clones and leaves out a portion. The sample holds 11,000 to 15,000 clones; about 90% are singletons and the top ten take 5% to 6.5%. The CDR3 is 17 amino acids. Trimming at V came to 0 bases and at J to 5 bases, leaving 7 bases not matched to a gene. Germline CDR1 is SGDLS and CDR2 is YYNGEE. The source of the sample is a study of PD-1 blockade in classical Hodgkin lymphoma. Broader study findings: Baseline TCR diversity was reportedly lower in newly diagnosed patients than in healthy donors. It was reported as lower still in relapsed/refractory patients.

Documented time point: newly diagnosed, previously untreated cHL patient sample. Applied to thawed PBMCs, magnetic negative selection was the method used to isolate CD8+ T cells. Comparison PBMCs came from previously untreated, newly diagnosed classical Hodgkin lymphoma patients. Sample: CD8+ T cells from blood. The V gene is TRBV9, the J gene TRBJ2-3, with 12 bases aligning to TRBD2. The source of this sequence is a human donor with classical Hodgkin lymphoma. Written as DNA, the CDR3 is TGTGCCAGCAGCGTAGGGCAGCTAGCGGGAGGGCTAGATACGCAGTATTTT. It is translated as CASSVGQLAGGLDTQYF.